This T cell receptor (beta chain) is from a study of blood T cell repertoires in COVID-19. At the level of the study: Sources were T cells, B-cell-depleted T cells, or PBMCs; the material itself was cDNA or gDNA.

Looked up from germline, CDR1 is LNHNV and CDR2 is YYDKDF (reference sequence). The length of the CDR3 is 16 residues. Trimming removed 9 bases from V and 0 bases from J; junction bases left unmatched: 4. The protocol was immunoSEQ multiplex PCR, while the TCRdb copy is restricted to in-frame clones and leaves out a portion. The sample holds 200,000 to 250,000 clones, roughly 79% seen once. The chain links TRBV15 to TRBJ2-6; 11 nucleotides agree with TRBD1. This TCR was recovered from a woman older than 75 with acute or convalescent COVID-19. Sequencing was carried out using peripheral blood. CDR3 protein: CATGTGGSSGANVLTF. CDR3 coding DNA: TGTGCCACTGGGACAGGGGGTTCCTCTGGGGCCAACGTCCTGACTTTC.